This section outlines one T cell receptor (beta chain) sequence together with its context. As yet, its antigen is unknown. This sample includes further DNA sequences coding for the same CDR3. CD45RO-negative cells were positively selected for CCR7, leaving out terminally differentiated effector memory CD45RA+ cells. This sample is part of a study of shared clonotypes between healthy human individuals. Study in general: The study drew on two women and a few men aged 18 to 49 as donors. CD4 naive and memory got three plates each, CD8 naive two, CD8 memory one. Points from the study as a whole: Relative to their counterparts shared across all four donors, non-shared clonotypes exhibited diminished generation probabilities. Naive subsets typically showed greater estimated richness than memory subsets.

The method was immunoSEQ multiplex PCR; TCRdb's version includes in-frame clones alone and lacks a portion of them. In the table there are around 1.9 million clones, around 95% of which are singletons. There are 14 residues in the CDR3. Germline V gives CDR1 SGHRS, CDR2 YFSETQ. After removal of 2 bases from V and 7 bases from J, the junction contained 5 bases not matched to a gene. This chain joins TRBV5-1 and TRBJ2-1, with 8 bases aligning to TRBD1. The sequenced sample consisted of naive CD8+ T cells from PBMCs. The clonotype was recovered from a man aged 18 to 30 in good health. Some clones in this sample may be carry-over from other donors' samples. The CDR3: CASSLPDRGNEQFF. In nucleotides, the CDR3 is TGCGCCAGCAGCTTACCTGACAGGGGTAATGAGCAGTTCTTC. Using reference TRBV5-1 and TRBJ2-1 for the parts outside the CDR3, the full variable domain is KAGVTQTPRYLIKTRGQQVTLSCSPISGHRSVSWYQQTPGQGLQFLFEYFSETQRNKGNFPGRFSGRQFSNSRSEMNVSTLELGDSALYLCASSLPDRGNEQFFGPGTRLTVL.